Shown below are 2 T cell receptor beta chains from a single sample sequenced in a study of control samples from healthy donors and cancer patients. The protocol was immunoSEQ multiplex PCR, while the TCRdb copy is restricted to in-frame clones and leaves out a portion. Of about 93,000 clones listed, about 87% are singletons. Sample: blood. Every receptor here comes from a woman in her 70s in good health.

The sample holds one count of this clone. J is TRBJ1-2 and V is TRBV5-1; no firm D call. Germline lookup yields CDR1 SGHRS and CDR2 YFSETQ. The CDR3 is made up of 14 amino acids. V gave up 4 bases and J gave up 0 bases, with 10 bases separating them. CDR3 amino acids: CASSLRETNYGYTF. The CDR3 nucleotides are TGCGCCAGCAGCCTCCGGGAAACTAACTATGGCTACACCTTC.

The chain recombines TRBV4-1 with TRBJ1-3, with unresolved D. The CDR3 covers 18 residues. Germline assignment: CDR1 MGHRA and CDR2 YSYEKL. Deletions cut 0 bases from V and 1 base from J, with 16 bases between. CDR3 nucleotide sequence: TGCGCCAGCAGCCAAGAGGATAACAGTTTTTCTTCTGGAAACACCATATATTTT. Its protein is CASSQEDNSFSSGNTIYF.